This T cell receptor (beta chain) originates from a study of human T cells and chemical hapten exposure. At the level of the study: Skin on the upper inner arm, about 2 cm by about 2 cm in size, was sensitized with 2% DPC. Predominantly women, the patients had alopecia areata, totalis or universalis.

Library construction involved attaching unique molecular identifiers to individual cDNA molecules, which allowed quantitative, reproducible TCR counting. TCRdb re-called the RACE reads through MiXCR, storing one row per CDR3 protein. Here the sample spans 80,000 to 95,000 distinct CDR3 sequences, 9.6% being singletons. Time point here: pre-sensitization, week 0. This sample's treatment: therapeutic diphenylcyclopropenone sensitization with weekly scalp DPC. The authors extracted total RNA from unfractionated whole blood. Deletions cut 0 bases from V and 5 bases from J, with 17 bases between. CDR1 is MNHEY, CDR2 SVGEGT, per germline. The CDR3 length is 17 residues. In this sample, this clonotype turned up many times.

The chain carries TRBV6-2 or TRBV6-3 and TRBJ2-1; D assignment may be TRBD1 or TRBD2 (6 bases each). Material: whole blood, obtained in connection with sensitization to the hapten diphenylcyclopropenone (DPC). The sequence was collected from a woman aged 40 to 50 with alopecia areata. Some clones in this sample may be carry-over from other donors' samples. CDR3 nucleotides: TGTGCCAGCAGTTACTCGAGGGCACGGGGGCGGCACAATGAGCAGTTCTTC. Translating gives CASSYSRARGRHNEQFF.